This record looks at one T cell receptor (beta chain) sequence and its context. The record originates from a study of blood T cell repertoires in COVID-19. The protocol was immunoSEQ multiplex PCR, while the TCRdb copy is restricted to in-frame clones and leaves out a portion. The sample holds about 280,000 clones, around 87% seen once. Germline V gene lookup returns CDR1 SEHNR and CDR2 FQNEAQ (reference sequence). Trimming removed 8 bases from V and 7 bases from J; junction bases left unmatched: 16. The CDR3 has 16 amino acids. Sequencing input: PBMCs or T cells enriched from blood (not recorded which). The J gene is TRBJ2-1, the V gene TRBV7-9; 8 nucleotides match TRBD2. The sequence came from a woman aged 18-29 years with acute COVID-19. Here the CDR3 reads CASRLILAGSGNEQFF. Here the CDR3 DNA reads TGTGCCAGCCGATTAATTCTAGCGGGTTCCGGGAATGAGCAGTTCTTC.